One and the same sample provided the 7 T cell receptor beta chains below, sequenced in a study of blood T cell repertoires in COVID-19. Generated by immunoSEQ multiplex PCR, the TCRdb table keeps only in-frame clones and is missing some. This table has approximately 280,000 clones, nearly 90% appearing once. The sequencing sample was made of PBMCs or T cells enriched from blood (not recorded which). The receptor set was obtained from a woman younger than 30 with acute COVID-19.

V and J are TRBV19 and TRBJ2-7; TRBD1 might be the D (5 bases). The germline V gene has CDR1 LNHDA and CDR2 SQIVND (reference sequence). The V end lost 3 bases, the J end lost 3 bases, and 9 bases lay between the germline ends. This CDR3 contains 13 residues. The CDR3 spells CASSISDSYEQYF. CDR3 bases: TGTGCCAGTAGTATTTCTGACAGCTACGAGCAGTACTTC.

The chain recombines TRBV19 with TRBJ2-1; TRBD1 agrees at 8 bases. The junction had 11 bases not matched to a gene; V was cut back by 5 bases and J by 5 bases. The germline CDR1 and CDR2 sequences are LNHDA and SQIVND (reference sequence). There are 16 residues in the CDR3. The CDR3 sequence: CASSPWTGTLNNEQFF. The CDR3 nucleotides are TGTGCCAGTAGTCCGTGGACAGGGACGCTGAACAATGAGCAGTTCTTC.

V usage is TRBV11-2 and J usage is TRBJ1-6; D unclear. The CDR3 is 14 amino acids. V shed 5 bases and J shed 4 bases, with 9 bases lying between them. Germline V gene lookup returns CDR1 SGHAT and CDR2 FQNNGV. The CDR3 reads CASSKHLYNSPLHF. CDR3 nucleotides: TGTGCCAGCAGCAAACACCTGTATAATTCACCCCTCCACTTT.

The rearrangement joins TRBV2 to TRBJ2-1, with D possibly matching TRBD1 (6 bases). The CDR3 is 14 amino acids. Trimming cost V 4 bases and J 1 base, with 8 bases left between them. CDR1 is SNHLY, CDR2 FYNNEI, per germline. This CDR3 is CASSGRGSYNEQFF. The CDR3 DNA sequence: TGTGCCAGCAGTGGCAGGGGTTCCTACAATGAGCAGTTCTTC. Combining the CDR3 with reference TRBV2 and TRBJ2-1 gives the whole variable domain EPEVTQTPSHQVTQMGQEVILRCVPISNHLYFYWYRQILGQKVEFLVSFYNNEISEKSEIFDDQFSVERPDGSNFTLKIRSTKLEDSAMYFCASSGRGSYNEQFFGPGTRLTVL.

The chain carries TRBV9 and TRBJ2-7, with no clear D. Per the germline V gene, CDR1 is SGDLS and CDR2 is YYNGEE. The CDR3 contains 13 residues. V gave up 0 bases and J gave up 2 bases, with 6 bases separating them. CDR3 sequence: CASSVGAPYEQYF. The CDR3 coding sequence is TGTGCCAGCAGCGTAGGGGCTCCCTACGAGCAGTACTTC.

The chain links TRBV11-3 to TRBJ2-3; possibly TRBD2 for D (6 bases). The CDR3 runs to 15 residues. The germline gives CDR1 SGHNT, CDR2 YENEEA. The germline V and J ends were trimmed by 1 base and 0 bases, with 8 bases remaining between them. As DNA, the CDR3 is TGTGCCAGCAGCTTAGGAGGGACTAGCACAGATACGCAGTATTTT. Protein: CASSLGGTSTDTQYF.

This chain joins TRBV4-1 and TRBJ2-6; perhaps TRBD1 as D (5 bases). Germline CDR1 is MGHRA and CDR2 is YSYEKL. This CDR3 is built from 16 residues. The V end was cut by 6 bases, the J end by 0 bases, with 12 bases between. Here the CDR3 reads CASRVHDSSGANVLTF. The CDR3 DNA is TGCGCCAGCAGAGTACACGACAGCTCTGGGGCCAACGTCCTGACTTTC.